This T cell receptor beta chain came from a study of memory CD4+ T cells and cytomegalovirus serostatus. Study as a whole: Of the healthy Belgian adults, 9 were CMV seropositive and fewer than 30 seronegative. Study-wide findings and caveats: CMV serostatus prediction reached median AUC 0.95, or 0.91 with US-trained model.

The CDR3 spans 15 residues. Per germline, CDR1 SNHLY and CDR2 FYNNEI. The germline V and J ends were trimmed by 7 bases and 0 bases, with 12 bases remaining between them. Assay used: immunoSEQ multiplex PCR; TCRdb lists only in-frame clones, some missing. Among some 80,000 clones listed, 65% to 85% were seen once. The sort gate was single viable CD3+CD4+CD8-CD45RO+ cells for memory CD4+ T cells. Worth noting for this clone: Its cognate antigen is unknown.

Sequencing was performed on memory CD4+ T cells from blood. J is TRBJ1-4 and V is TRBV2; no firm D call. The receptor was derived from an adult in good health and CMV-seronegative. The CDR3 reads CASTFGYTTNEKLFF. CDR3 sequence (DNA): TGTGCCAGCACTTTCGGATACACAACTAATGAAAAACTGTTTTTT.